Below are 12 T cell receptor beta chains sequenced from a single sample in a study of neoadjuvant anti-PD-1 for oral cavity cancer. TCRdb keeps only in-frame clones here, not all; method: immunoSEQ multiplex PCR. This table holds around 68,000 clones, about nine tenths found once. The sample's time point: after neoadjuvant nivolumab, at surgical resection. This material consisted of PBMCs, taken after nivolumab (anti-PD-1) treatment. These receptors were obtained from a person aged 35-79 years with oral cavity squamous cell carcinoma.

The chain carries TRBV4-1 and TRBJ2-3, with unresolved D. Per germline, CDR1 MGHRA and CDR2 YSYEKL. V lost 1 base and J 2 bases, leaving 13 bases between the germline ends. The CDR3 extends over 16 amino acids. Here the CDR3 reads CASSQGNPGSTDTQYF. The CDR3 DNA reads TGCGCCAGCAGCCAAGGCAACCCTGGCTCCACAGATACGCAGTATTTT.

The CDR3 sequence is CASSLDRFEAFF. The CDR3 region has the DNA TGCGCCAGCAGCTTGGATAGATTTGAAGCTTTCTTT. This chain connects TRBV5-1 to TRBJ1-1; D remains ambiguous. Trimming pared 0 bases from V and 7 bases from J, leaving 7 bases between. CDR1 is SGHRS, CDR2 YFSETQ, per germline. The CDR3 sequence is 12 residues long.

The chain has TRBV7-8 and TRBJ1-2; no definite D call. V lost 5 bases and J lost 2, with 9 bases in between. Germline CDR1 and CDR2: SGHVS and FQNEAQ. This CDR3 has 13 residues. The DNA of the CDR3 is TGTGCCAGCAGCGTCAGTGGGAACTATGGCTACACCTTC. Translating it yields CASSVSGNYGYTF. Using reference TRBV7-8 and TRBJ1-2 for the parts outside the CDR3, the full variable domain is GAGVSQSPRYKVAKRGQDVALRCDPISGHVSLFWYQQALGQGPEFLTYFQNEAQLDKSGLPSDRFFAERPEGSVSTLKIQRTQQEDSAVYLCASSVSGNYGYTFGSGTRLTVV.

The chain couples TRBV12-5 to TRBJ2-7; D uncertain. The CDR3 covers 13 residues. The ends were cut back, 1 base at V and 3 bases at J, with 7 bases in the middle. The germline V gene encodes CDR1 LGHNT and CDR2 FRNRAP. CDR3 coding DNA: TGTGCTAGTGGTTTGGCCCCCGGCTACGAGCAGTACTTC. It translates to CASGLAPGYEQYF.

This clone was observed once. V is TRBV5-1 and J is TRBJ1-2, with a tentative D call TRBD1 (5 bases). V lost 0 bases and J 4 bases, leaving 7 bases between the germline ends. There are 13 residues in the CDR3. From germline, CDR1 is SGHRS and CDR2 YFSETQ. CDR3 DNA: TGCGCCAGCAGCTTGGAGGGGTCCTATGGCTACACCTTC. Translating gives CASSLEGSYGYTF.

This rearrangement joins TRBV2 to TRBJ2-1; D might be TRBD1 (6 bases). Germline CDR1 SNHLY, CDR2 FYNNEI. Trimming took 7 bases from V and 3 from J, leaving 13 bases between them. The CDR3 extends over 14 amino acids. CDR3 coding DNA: TGTGCCAGCAACCCCCGGGACAACTACAATGAGCAGTTCTTC. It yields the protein CASNPRDNYNEQFF.

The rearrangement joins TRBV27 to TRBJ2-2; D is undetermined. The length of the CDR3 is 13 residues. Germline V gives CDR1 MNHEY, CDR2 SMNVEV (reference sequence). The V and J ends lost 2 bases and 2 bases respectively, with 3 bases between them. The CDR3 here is CASSLGNTGELFF. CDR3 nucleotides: TGTGCCAGCAGTTTAGGAAACACCGGGGAGCTGTTTTTT.

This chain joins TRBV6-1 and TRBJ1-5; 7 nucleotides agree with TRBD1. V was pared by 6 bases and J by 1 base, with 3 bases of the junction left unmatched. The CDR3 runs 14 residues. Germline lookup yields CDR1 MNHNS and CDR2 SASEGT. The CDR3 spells CASRQGLSNQPQHF. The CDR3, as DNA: TGTGCCAGCAGACAGGGGTTAAGCAATCAGCCCCAGCATTTT.

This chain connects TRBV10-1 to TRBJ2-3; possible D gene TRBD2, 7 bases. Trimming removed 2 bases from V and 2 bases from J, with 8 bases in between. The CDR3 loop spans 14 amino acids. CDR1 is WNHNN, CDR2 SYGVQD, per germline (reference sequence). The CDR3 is CASSEGGATDTQYF. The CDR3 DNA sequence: TGCGCCAGCAGTGAGGGGGGGGCCACAGATACGCAGTATTTT.

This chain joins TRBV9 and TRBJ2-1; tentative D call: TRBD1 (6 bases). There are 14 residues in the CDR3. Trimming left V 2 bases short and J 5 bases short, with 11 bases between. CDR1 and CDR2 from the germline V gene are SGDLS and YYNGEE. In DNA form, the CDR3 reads TGTGCCAGCAGCGTGAGCCGGGACAACAATGAGCAGTTCTTC. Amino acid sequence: CASSVSRDNNEQFF.

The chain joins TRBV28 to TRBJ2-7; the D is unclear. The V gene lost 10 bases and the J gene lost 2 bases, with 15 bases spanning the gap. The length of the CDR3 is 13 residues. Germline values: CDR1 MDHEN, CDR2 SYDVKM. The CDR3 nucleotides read TGTGCCACCGCCGAGACACCAACCTACGAGCAGTACTTC. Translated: CATAETPTYEQYF.

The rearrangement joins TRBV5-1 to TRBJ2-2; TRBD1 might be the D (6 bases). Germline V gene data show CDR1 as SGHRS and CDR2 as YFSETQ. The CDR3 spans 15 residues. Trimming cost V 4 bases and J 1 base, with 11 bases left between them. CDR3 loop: CASSIQGWNTGELFF. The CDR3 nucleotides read TGCGCCAGCAGCATTCAGGGGTGGAACACCGGGGAGCTGTTTTTT.